The source of this T cell receptor (beta chain) is a study of response to subunit inactivated influenza vaccine. TCRdb called the RT-PCR reads again in MiXCR, with one record for every CDR3 protein. Seen here are approximately 680,000 distinct CDR3 sequences, less than 20% observed once, and the top ten hold around a tenth. The CDR3 totals 15 residues. The germline V gene encodes CDR1 SGHTA and CDR2 FQGTGA. V was pared by 3 bases and J by 2 bases, with 11 bases between. The input for sequencing was PBMCs from blood, taken 11 to 12 days after vaccination. This TCR came from a man aged 45 to 65 who received an inactivated influenza vaccine. The V and J genes are TRBV7-3 and TRBJ2-1; D unclear. The CDR3 coding sequence is TGTGCCAGCAGCTTTTCGGGTCATGCCTACAATGAGCAGTTCTTC. As protein: CASSFSGHAYNEQFF.